These T cell receptor beta chains were read from a single sample in a study of cytomegalovirus exposure and HLA in healthy donors. The method was immunoSEQ multiplex PCR; TCRdb's version includes in-frame clones alone and lacks a portion of them. The data contain 100,000 to 150,000 clones, 76% of them singletons. Sequenced sample: PBMCs. These receptors all come from a man aged 50-59 years in good health and CMV-seronegative. Both conserved end residues are part of each CDR3. Fields, in order: J gene, D gene, clone size, V gene, CDR3 protein, CDR3 DNA. A D gene is named only where the DNA matches it firmly. Clone size is stated in some rows and not others, as once, few, many or a class when expanded.

J gene: TRBJ2-1; D gene: .; clone size: .; V gene: TRBV5-6; CDR3 protein: CASSLGANNEQFF; CDR3 DNA: TGTGCCAGCAGCTTGGGGGCAAACAATGAGCAGTTCTTC
J gene: TRBJ2-3; D gene: .; clone size: .; V gene: TRBV21-1; CDR3 protein: CASSTSGTVTGGITDTQYF; CDR3 DNA: TGTGCCAGCAGCACATCCGGGACAGTTACGGGGGGGATCACAGATACGCAGTATTTT
J gene: TRBJ2-2; D gene: TRBD1; clone size: .; V gene: TRBV15; CDR3 protein: CATSVLTGVNTGELFF; CDR3 DNA: TGTGCCACCAGCGTATTGACAGGGGTCAACACCGGGGAGCTGTTTTTT
J gene: TRBJ2-2; D gene: .; clone size: .; V gene: TRBV9; CDR3 protein: CASSVSSQNTGELFF; CDR3 DNA: TGTGCCAGCAGCGTCAGTTCCCAGAACACCGGGGAGCTGTTTTTT
J gene: TRBJ2-5; D gene: TRBD1; clone size: .; V gene: TRBV27; CDR3 protein: CASSADRAQGTQYF; CDR3 DNA: TGTGCCAGCAGTGCGGACAGGGCTCAGGGGACCCAGTACTTC
J gene: TRBJ1-5; D gene: .; clone size: .; V gene: TRBV10-3; CDR3 protein: CASAGTPAIAQHF; CDR3 DNA: TGTGCCAGCGCCGGGACACCGGCCATCGCCCAGCATTTT
J gene: TRBJ1-2; D gene: .; clone size: .; V gene: TRBV19; CDR3 protein: CASSLSSFNYGYTF; CDR3 DNA: TGTGCCAGTAGTCTTAGTTCTTTTAACTATGGCTACACCTTC
J gene: TRBJ2-5; D gene: .; clone size: .; V gene: TRBV14; CDR3 protein: CASSAPGGHPETQYF; CDR3 DNA: TGTGCCAGCAGCGCCCCTGGGGGACACCCAGAGACCCAGTACTTC
J gene: TRBJ2-2; D gene: TRBD2; clone size: .; V gene: TRBV10-3; CDR3 protein: CAISESAGANTGELFF; CDR3 DNA: TGTGCCATCAGTGAGTCAGCGGGGGCGAACACCGGGGAGCTGTTTTTT
J gene: TRBJ2-5; D gene: TRBD1; clone size: .; V gene: TRBV5-1; CDR3 protein: CASSQDRAGGETQYF; CDR3 DNA: TGCGCCAGCAGCCAGGACAGGGCAGGGGGAGAGACCCAGTACTTC
J gene: TRBJ2-2; D gene: .; clone size: once; V gene: TRBV15; CDR3 protein: CATSSKNTGELFF; CDR3 DNA: TGTGCCACCAGCAGTAAAAACACCGGGGAGCTGTTTTTT
J gene: TRBJ2-6; D gene: .; clone size: .; V gene: TRBV5-1; CDR3 protein: CASSRDGGSAGANVLTF; CDR3 DNA: TGCGCCAGCAGCCGGGACGGGGGTTCTGCTGGGGCCAACGTCCTGACTTTC
J gene: TRBJ1-1; D gene: TRBD1; clone size: .; V gene: TRBV5-1; CDR3 protein: CASSQGTGGSGYPEAFF; CDR3 DNA: TGCGCCAGCAGCCAAGGGACAGGGGGCTCTGGCTACCCTGAAGCTTTCTTT
J gene: TRBJ2-3; D gene: .; clone size: once; V gene: TRBV15; CDR3 protein: CATSTSYSDTQYF; CDR3 DNA: TGTGCCACCAGCACTAGTTATTCAGATACGCAGTATTTT
J gene: TRBJ1-2; D gene: .; clone size: .; V gene: TRBV14; CDR3 protein: CASSQDADYGYTF; CDR3 DNA: TGTGCCAGCAGCCAAGATGCAGATTATGGCTACACCTTC
J gene: TRBJ2-2; D gene: TRBD2; clone size: .; V gene: TRBV5-1; CDR3 protein: CASSFSGDGNTGELFF; CDR3 DNA: TGCGCCAGCAGCTTTAGCGGGGACGGGAACACCGGGGAGCTGTTTTTT
J gene: TRBJ2-3; D gene: .; clone size: .; V gene: TRBV7-2; CDR3 protein: CASSYGGADLASTDTQYF; CDR3 DNA: TGTGCCAGCAGCTATGGGGGGGCGGACCTAGCTAGCACAGATACGCAGTATTTT
J gene: TRBJ2-3; D gene: .; clone size: few; V gene: TRBV5-4; CDR3 protein: CAISEPLPSTDTQYF; CDR3 DNA: TGTGCCATAAGCGAGCCCCTACCAAGCACAGATACGCAGTATTTT
J gene: TRBJ2-6; D gene: .; clone size: once; V gene: TRBV19; CDR3 protein: CASSLGAAGANVLTF; CDR3 DNA: TGTGCCAGTAGCCTGGGGGCAGCTGGGGCCAACGTCCTGACTTTC
J gene: TRBJ2-7; D gene: .; clone size: few; V gene: TRBV18; CDR3 protein: CASSPGVSYEQYF; CDR3 DNA: TGTGCCAGCTCGCCCGGGGTTTCCTACGAGCAGTACTTC
J gene: TRBJ2-5; D gene: .; clone size: once; V gene: TRBV7-9; CDR3 protein: CSSSLGSGGETQYF; CDR3 DNA: TGTTCCAGCAGCTTAGGATCAGGAGGGGAGACCCAGTACTTC
J gene: TRBJ1-5; D gene: .; clone size: few; V gene: TRBV21-1; CDR3 protein: CASSRRTGQPQHF; CDR3 DNA: TGTGCCAGCAGCAGACGGACGGGGCAGCCCCAGCATTTT
J gene: TRBJ1-1; D gene: .; clone size: .; V gene: TRBV7-9; CDR3 protein: CASSFSGVTEAFF; CDR3 DNA: TGTGCCAGCAGCTTTAGCGGGGTCACTGAAGCTTTCTTT
J gene: TRBJ2-5; D gene: TRBD2; clone size: .; V gene: TRBV5-5; CDR3 protein: CASSGTSGVQETQYF; CDR3 DNA: TGTGCCAGCAGCGGGACTAGCGGGGTCCAAGAGACCCAGTACTTC
J gene: TRBJ1-5; D gene: .; clone size: .; V gene: TRBV28; CDR3 protein: CASSEPARGSNQPQHF; CDR3 DNA: TGTGCCAGCAGCGAACCGGCGAGGGGGAGCAATCAGCCCCAGCATTTT
J gene: TRBJ2-2; D gene: .; clone size: .; V gene: TRBV9; CDR3 protein: CASSVAGSGELFF; CDR3 DNA: TGTGCCAGCAGCGTAGCAGGGTCCGGGGAGCTGTTTTTT
J gene: TRBJ1-5; D gene: TRBD1; clone size: .; V gene: TRBV5-4; CDR3 protein: CASSLDRGGQPQHF; CDR3 DNA: TGTGCCAGCAGCTTGGACAGGGGGGGACAGCCCCAGCATTTT
J gene: TRBJ2-6; D gene: .; clone size: .; V gene: TRBV6-5; CDR3 protein: CASSRGLAGANVLTF; CDR3 DNA: TGTGCCAGCAGCCGAGGGTTAGCTGGGGCCAACGTCCTGACTTTC
J gene: TRBJ2-3; D gene: .; clone size: once; V gene: TRBV19; CDR3 protein: CASSPRTDRTDTQYF; CDR3 DNA: TGTGCCAGTAGTCCTCGGACAGACCGCACAGATACGCAGTATTTT
J gene: TRBJ1-2; D gene: TRBD1; clone size: .; V gene: TRBV6-5; CDR3 protein: CASRGQGAPEGYTF; CDR3 DNA: TGTGCCAGCAGGGGACAGGGGGCCCCCGAAGGCTACACCTTC
J gene: TRBJ2-2; D gene: .; clone size: .; V gene: TRBV5-1; CDR3 protein: CASSETGTGELFF; CDR3 DNA: TGCGCCAGCAGCGAGACAGGCACCGGGGAGCTGTTTTTT
J gene: TRBJ1-1; D gene: .; clone size: .; V gene: TRBV2; CDR3 protein: CASTTSEMNTEAFF; CDR3 DNA: TGTGCCAGCACGACGAGCGAAATGAACACTGAAGCTTTCTTT
J gene: TRBJ2-2; D gene: .; clone size: few; V gene: TRBV5-6; CDR3 protein: CASSLGHANTGELFF; CDR3 DNA: TGTGCCAGCAGCTTGGGACACGCGAACACCGGGGAGCTGTTTTTT
J gene: TRBJ2-7; D gene: TRBD1; clone size: .; V gene: TRBV5-6; CDR3 protein: CASSRTGEIYEQYF; CDR3 DNA: TGTGCCAGCAGCAGGACAGGGGAAATCTACGAGCAGTACTTC
J gene: TRBJ2-7; D gene: .; clone size: .; V gene: TRBV11-2; CDR3 protein: CASMEGTANHEQYF; CDR3 DNA: TGTGCCAGCATGGAGGGGACGGCTAACCACGAGCAGTACTTC
J gene: TRBJ2-5; D gene: TRBD1; clone size: .; V gene: TRBV25-1; CDR3 protein: CAGGQGGSETQYF; CDR3 DNA: TGTGCGGGGGGACAGGGGGGGTCGGAGACCCAGTACTTC
J gene: TRBJ2-2; D gene: TRBD1; clone size: .; V gene: TRBV4-2; CDR3 protein: CASSQEGTGFGTGEPFF; CDR3 DNA: TGTGCCAGCAGCCAAGAAGGGACAGGGTTTGGCACCGGGGAGCCGTTTTTT
J gene: TRBJ2-3; D gene: .; clone size: .; V gene: TRBV12-5; CDR3 protein: CASGRDTDTQYF; CDR3 DNA: TGTGCTAGTGGGCGGGACACAGATACGCAGTATTTT
J gene: TRBJ1-2; D gene: TRBD1; clone size: .; V gene: TRBV6-5; CDR3 protein: CASSRGQGEGYTF; CDR3 DNA: TGTGCCAGCAGCCGGGGACAGGGTGAAGGCTACACCTTC
J gene: TRBJ1-3; D gene: TRBD1; clone size: once; V gene: TRBV2; CDR3 protein: CASIIRDRTSPLGNTIYF; CDR3 DNA: TGTGCCAGCATTATCCGGGACAGAACAAGTCCCCTAGGAAACACCATATATTTT
J gene: TRBJ1-2; D gene: TRBD1; clone size: .; V gene: TRBV7-3; CDR3 protein: CASSFQTGGSYTF; CDR3 DNA: TGTGCCAGCAGCTTCCAAACAGGGGGCAGCTACACCTTC
J gene: TRBJ1-5; D gene: .; clone size: .; V gene: TRBV6-1; CDR3 protein: CASSGQSNQPQHF; CDR3 DNA: TGTGCCAGCAGTGGGCAGAGCAATCAGCCCCAGCATTTT
J gene: TRBJ1-5; D gene: .; clone size: .; V gene: TRBV30; CDR3 protein: CAWSGRGQPQHF; CDR3 DNA: TGTGCCTGGAGTGGCCGAGGTCAGCCCCAGCATTTT
J gene: TRBJ2-7; D gene: TRBD1; clone size: few; V gene: TRBV2; CDR3 protein: CASSLRRGYEQYF; CDR3 DNA: TGTGCCAGCAGTCTCCGCAGGGGGTACGAGCAGTACTTC
J gene: TRBJ2-1; D gene: .; clone size: once; V gene: TRBV12-5; CDR3 protein: CASGGGRPYNEQFF; CDR3 DNA: TGTGCTAGTGGGGGTGGCAGGCCCTACAATGAGCAGTTCTTC
J gene: TRBJ2-2; D gene: .; clone size: .; V gene: TRBV10-2; CDR3 protein: CASRRDNTGELFF; CDR3 DNA: TGCGCCAGCAGGCGGGACAACACCGGGGAGCTGTTTTTT
J gene: TRBJ2-6; D gene: TRBD1; clone size: .; V gene: TRBV6-4; CDR3 protein: CASSEQGAGANVLTF; CDR3 DNA: TGTGCCAGCAGCGAACAGGGGGCTGGGGCCAACGTCCTGACTTTC
J gene: TRBJ1-6; D gene: .; clone size: .; V gene: TRBV5-5; CDR3 protein: CASSFSTGGSPLHF; CDR3 DNA: TGTGCCAGCAGCTTCTCCACGGGAGGCTCACCCCTCCACTTT
J gene: TRBJ2-5; D gene: .; clone size: .; V gene: TRBV11-2; CDR3 protein: CASSETLRETQYF; CDR3 DNA: TGTGCCAGCAGCGAAACACTCAGGGAGACCCAGTACTTC
J gene: TRBJ2-7; D gene: .; clone size: .; V gene: TRBV9; CDR3 protein: CASSAYYEQYF; CDR3 DNA: TGTGCCAGCAGCGCCTATTACGAGCAGTACTTC
J gene: TRBJ1-2; D gene: TRBD1; clone size: .; V gene: TRBV9; CDR3 protein: CASSATGDLRYGYTF; CDR3 DNA: TGTGCCAGCAGCGCAACAGGGGATCTTAGGTATGGCTACACCTTC
J gene: TRBJ2-3; D gene: TRBD2; clone size: .; V gene: TRBV4-2; CDR3 protein: CASSQIAGGSDTQYF; CDR3 DNA: TGTGCCAGCAGCCAGATAGCGGGGGGCTCGGATACGCAGTATTTT
J gene: TRBJ1-2; D gene: .; clone size: .; V gene: TRBV6-4; CDR3 protein: CASSPGRGRNYGYTF; CDR3 DNA: TGTGCCAGCAGCCCCGGGCGGGGGCGGAACTATGGCTACACCTTC
J gene: TRBJ1-5; D gene: .; clone size: .; V gene: TRBV5-1; CDR3 protein: CASSLSGYSNQPQHF; CDR3 DNA: TGCGCCAGCAGCTTGTCAGGGTATAGCAATCAGCCCCAGCATTTT
J gene: TRBJ2-7; D gene: .; clone size: .; V gene: TRBV7-2; CDR3 protein: CASSPNSGTYEQYF; CDR3 DNA: TGTGCCAGCAGCCCAAATAGCGGAACCTACGAGCAGTACTTC
J gene: TRBJ2-1; D gene: .; clone size: .; V gene: TRBV4-3; CDR3 protein: CASSQDLGGLEQFF; CDR3 DNA: TGCGCCAGCAGCCAAGATCTGGGGGGTCTTGAGCAGTTCTTC
J gene: TRBJ2-5; D gene: .; clone size: .; V gene: TRBV9; CDR3 protein: CASSVSGETQYF; CDR3 DNA: TGTGCCAGCAGCGTTTCGGGGGAGACCCAGTACTTC